Shown below are 31 T cell receptor beta chains from a single sample sequenced in a study of cytomegalovirus exposure and HLA in healthy donors. 13 Jbeta primers and 60 Vbeta primers were used for the PCR. Here immunoSEQ multiplex PCR was the method, and the copy in TCRdb shows in-frame clones only, minus some. The sample contains over 70,000 clones, around four fifths of which appear only once. The specimen sequenced was PBMCs. The source is a male donor in good health and CMV-seronegative.

The rearrangement joins TRBV5-6 to TRBJ2-3, with TRBD2 as a possible D gene (5 bases). Germline V gene data show CDR1 as SGHDT and CDR2 as YYEEEE. The CDR3 runs to 15 residues. The V end was cut by 0 bases, the J end by 0 bases, with 8 bases between. This CDR3 is CASSLVSESTDTQYF. The CDR3 DNA reads as TGTGCCAGCAGCTTGGTTAGCGAAAGCACAGATACGCAGTATTTT.

This chain links TRBV28 with TRBJ2-1, with no clear D. Germline CDR1 reads MDHEN; CDR2 reads SYDVKM. V lost 5 bases, J lost 4 bases, and 12 bases lay in between. The CDR3 contains 14 residues. CDR3 sequence (DNA): TGTGCCAGCAGTCAAGTCCTATCATACAATGAGCAGTTCTTC. It codes for CASSQVLSYNEQFF.

The J gene is TRBJ2-1, the V gene TRBV6-4, with 7 bases identical to TRBD2. Germline CDR1 MRHNA, CDR2 SNTAGT. The V segment lost 6 bases and the J segment 4 bases; nucleotides outside the gene matches: 9. The CDR3 covers 15 residues. The DNA of the CDR3 is TGTGCCAGCAGCGATAACCTAGCGGCGTACAATGAGCAGTTCTTC. Residues: CASSDNLAAYNEQFF.

The chain is built from TRBV4-3 and TRBJ1-5; no clear D gene. CDR3 length equals 13 residues. V dropped 3 bases and J dropped 7 bases, with 10 bases sitting between them. CDR1 and CDR2 from the germline V gene are LGHNA and YSLEER. CDR3 protein: CASSHNLGQPQHF. CDR3 sequence (DNA): TGCGCCAGCAGCCACAACCTTGGCCAGCCCCAGCATTTT.

The table lists this clone with a few counts. J is TRBJ1-3 and V is TRBV6-5; D possibly corresponds to TRBD1 (5 bases). Between the trimmed V and J ends, which lost 5 bases and 10 bases, there was a span of 18 bases. From germline, CDR1 is MNHEY and CDR2 SVGAGI. CDR3 size: 14 residues. The CDR3 nucleotides are TGTGCCAGCAGTCCCGACCGGACATCGGCGACCATATATTTT. It translates to CASSPDRTSATIYF.

The V call is TRBV5-6, the J call TRBJ2-3; 9 bases map to TRBD2. The CDR3 sequence is 16 residues long. The germline V gene encodes CDR1 SGHDT and CDR2 YYEEEE. Losses at the gene ends were 4 bases for V and 1 base for J; bases not matched to a gene: 7. Here the CDR3 reads CASSRTVAGGTDTQYF. The CDR3 DNA sequence: TGTGCCAGCAGCCGCACCGTAGCGGGAGGCACAGATACGCAGTATTTT.

This clone occurred a few times. The chain uses TRBV2 and TRBJ2-3; D remains unclear. This CDR3 comprises 12 residues. CDR1 SNHLY and CDR2 FYNNEI come from the germline V gene. V lost 2 bases and J lost 6, with 6 bases in between. The CDR3 bases are TGTGCCAGCAGTGAACTCGAGGATACGCAGTATTTT. Translation: CASSELEDTQYF.

In nucleotides, the CDR3 is TGTGCCAGGCATCATGGTGGGTACTACTCCTACGAGCAGTACTTC. Translated: CARHHGGYYSYEQYF. V usage is TRBV19 and J usage is TRBJ2-7; D unclear. Trimming left V 9 bases short and J 0 bases short, with 18 bases between. The CDR3 sequence is 15 residues long. Germline-derived CDR1 and CDR2 are LNHDA and SQIVND (reference sequence).

The chain uses TRBV5-6 and TRBJ1-2; D might be TRBD1 (6 bases). V lost 1 base to trimming and J lost 5 bases, with 9 bases between them. The V gene's germline CDR1 is SGHDT and CDR2 YYEEEE. The CDR3 covers 13 residues. The CDR3 sequence: CASSLSQGYGYTF. In DNA, the CDR3 is TGTGCCAGCAGCTTGTCCCAGGGGTATGGCTACACCTTC.

The chain carries TRBV9 and TRBJ2-3; TRBD2 aligns across 8 bases. V was clipped by 4 bases and J by 4 bases; unmatched bases: 8. The germline gives CDR1 SGDLS, CDR2 YYNGEE. The CDR3 totals 15 residues. For the CDR3, the DNA is TGTGCCAGCAGCTTGAGCGGGAGTCGGGCAGATACGCAGTATTTT. It specifies CASSLSGSRADTQYF.

The rearrangement links TRBV10-1 to TRBJ1-1, with 7 bases identical to TRBD1. V lost 3 bases to trimming and J lost 10 bases; unmatched junction nucleotides: 17. Per germline, CDR1 WNHNN and CDR2 SYGVQD (reference sequence). CDR3 length: 16 amino acids. DNA for the CDR3: TGCGCCAGCAGTGACTCCACCTACGGACAGGCGTCTGGAGCTTTCTTT. This encodes CASSDSTYGQASGAFF.

The J gene is TRBJ2-6, the V gene TRBV25-1; D is possibly TRBD1 (6 bases). This CDR3 has 15 amino acids. The V end lost 2 bases, the J end lost 3 bases, and 8 bases lay between the germline ends. The germline gives CDR1 MGHDK, CDR2 SYGVNS. The CDR3 nucleotides read TGTGCCAGCAGTGAAACAGGGAGTGGGGCCAACGTCCTGACTTTC. It is translated as CASSETGSGANVLTF.

The chain carries TRBV5-4 and TRBJ2-4; the match to TRBD1 covers 8 bases. Unmatched junction bases numbered 9, after V lost 4 bases and J lost 6 bases. The CDR3 contains 15 residues. Germline-derived CDR1 and CDR2 are SGHNT and YYREEE (reference sequence). As DNA, the CDR3 is TGTGCCAGCAGCCCCGGACAGGGTGAAGGAAACATTCAGTACTTC. The encoded protein is CASSPGQGEGNIQYF.

The chain is built from TRBV2 and TRBJ2-3, with 7 bases that match TRBD2. In germline, CDR1 is SNHLY, CDR2 FYNNEI. V lost 3 bases, J lost 0 bases, and 0 bases stayed unmatched. The CDR3 contains 14 residues. In nucleotides, the CDR3 is TGTGCCAGCAGTGAGGGGGGGAGCACAGATACGCAGTATTTT. It yields the protein CASSEGGSTDTQYF.

A word on this clone: Different DNA sequences within this sample yield the same CDR3. V gene TRBV5-1 combines with J gene TRBJ1-1; 7 bases are a match to TRBD1. The CDR3 has 14 residues. V was clipped by 1 base and J by 1 base; unmatched bases: 1. Germline-derived CDR1 and CDR2 are SGHRS and YFSETQ. CDR3 amino acids: CASSLTGANTEAFF. In nucleotides, the CDR3 is TGCGCCAGCAGCTTGACAGGGGCGAACACTGAAGCTTTCTTT.

The CDR3 nucleotides are TGTGCCAGCAGCTTAACTCTAGGGGCCTACGAGCAGTACTTC. The encoded protein is CASSLTLGAYEQYF. The chain combines TRBV7-2 with TRBJ2-7, with TRBD1 as a possible D gene (5 bases). Germline CDR1 and CDR2: SGHTA and FQGNSA. The CDR3 contains 14 residues. Trimming removed 2 bases at V and 2 bases at J, with 10 bases between.

The chain is built from TRBV11-2 and TRBJ2-5; 7 nucleotides agree with TRBD1. CDR3 length: 19 amino acids. The J segment lost 1 base and the V segment lost 5 bases, leaving 19 bases of the junction unmatched. Germline CDR1 SGHAT, CDR2 FQNNGV. CDR3 nucleotides: TGTGCCAGCAGCAATCCCGGGACAGTGTGGGCTAAGCGCCAAGAGACCCAGTACTTC. This gives the protein CASSNPGTVWAKRQETQYF.

The V and J genes are TRBV7-9 and TRBJ2-7; 9 bases are a match to TRBD2. The CDR3 is made up of 14 amino acids. Germline CDR1 is SEHNR and CDR2 is FQNEAQ (reference sequence). CDR3 DNA sequence: TGTTCCGGCTCCGGGACTAGCTCCCCCAACGAGCAGTACTTC. Protein product: CSGSGTSSPNEQYF.

The chain joins TRBV2 to TRBJ1-4; D is possibly TRBD1 (5 bases). This CDR3 is 14 amino acids long. CDR1 and CDR2 (germline): SNHLY, FYNNEI. Trimming removed 7 bases at V and 1 base at J, with 10 bases between. The CDR3 region is CASIGARTNEKLFF. In DNA, the CDR3 is TGTGCCAGCATAGGGGCGCGAACTAATGAAAAACTGTTTTTT.

The rearrangement links TRBV11-2 to TRBJ2-7, with 11 bases matching TRBD2. The CDR3 extends over 15 amino acids. Germline V gene sequence: CDR1 SGHAT, CDR2 FQNNGV. Trimming took 5 bases from V and 4 from J; bases not matched to a gene: 7. The CDR3 loop is CASSTTSGGWYEQYF. In DNA form, the CDR3 reads TGTGCCAGCAGCACTACTAGCGGGGGTTGGTACGAGCAGTACTTC. Full variable domain (rest looked up from reference TRBV11-2 and TRBJ2-7): EAGVAQSPRYKIIEKRQSVAFWCNPISGHATLYWYQQILGQGPKLLIQFQNNGVVDDSQLPKDRFSAERLKGVDSTLKIQPAKLEDSAVYLCASSTTSGGWYEQYFGPGTRLTVT.

This clone came up once. V and J are TRBV7-9 and TRBJ2-7; D ambiguous. Germline CDR1 and CDR2: SEHNR and FQNEAQ (reference sequence). CDR3 length: 10 residues. V lost 2 bases, J lost 7 bases, and 3 bases lay in between. The CDR3 here is CASSLSEQYF. In nucleotides, the CDR3 is TGTGCCAGCAGCTTATCAGAGCAGTACTTC.

V is TRBV5-6 and J is TRBJ1-6; D ambiguous. CDR1 is SGHDT and CDR2 is YYEEEE in the germline V gene. The CDR3 is 17 amino acids. Between the trimmed V and J ends, which lost 0 bases and 3 bases, there was a span of 13 bases. The CDR3 protein is CASSLDRVGSYNSPLHF. The CDR3 DNA reads TGTGCCAGCAGCTTGGATCGGGTGGGGAGCTATAATTCACCCCTCCACTTT.

This chain joins TRBV4-3 and TRBJ1-2; TRBD1 is a possible D gene (5 bases). V was trimmed by 2 bases and J by 4 bases, leaving 11 bases between them. The CDR3 runs to 14 residues. Germline-derived CDR1 and CDR2 are LGHNA and YSLEER. CDR3 DNA sequence: TGCGCCAGCAGCCAATTCCCGGGACTCTATGGCTACACCTTC. Encoded protein: CASSQFPGLYGYTF.

The CDR3 nucleotides read TGCGCCAGCAGCCAAGGACCAGGGGGCGAGCAGTACTTC. Residues: CASSQGPGGEQYF. The chain employs TRBV4-1 and TRBJ2-5; 7 bases agree with TRBD1. The J call may be mistaken, given a closer DNA end match to TRBJ2-7. This CDR3 is built from 13 residues. From germline, CDR1 is MGHRA and CDR2 YSYEKL.

V gene TRBV11-2 combines with J gene TRBJ1-2; a weak D match, TRBD1 (6 bases). The V gene's germline CDR1 is SGHAT and CDR2 FQNNGV. Trimming pared 5 bases from V and 4 bases from J, leaving 17 bases between. The CDR3 loop spans 15 amino acids. CDR3 in amino acids: CASSGAGERAYGYTF. The CDR3 nucleotides read TGTGCCAGCAGCGGGGCAGGGGAAAGGGCCTATGGCTACACCTTC.

V is TRBV30 and J is TRBJ2-3; weak D call: TRBD1 (6 bases). The CDR3 loop spans 14 amino acids. V was shortened by 2 bases and J by 7 bases, with 16 bases between the two germline ends. The germline V gene encodes CDR1 GTSNPN and CDR2 SVGIG (reference sequence). The CDR3 DNA reads as TGTGCCTGGAGTTTACCGGGGACACGGAATACGCAGTATTTT. Translation: CAWSLPGTRNTQYF.

The rearrangement uses TRBV4-1 and TRBJ2-7; TRBD1 might be the D (6 bases). The V gene lost 1 base and the J gene lost 5 bases, with 15 bases spanning the gap. CDR1 is MGHRA and CDR2 is YSYEKL in the germline V gene. The CDR3 has 15 residues. The CDR3 sequence: CASSQGVVPGDEQYF. In nucleotides, the CDR3 is TGCGCCAGCAGCCAAGGGGTGGTGCCAGGGGACGAGCAGTACTTC.

The J gene is TRBJ2-4, the V gene TRBV19; 9 bases align to TRBD1. Trimming removed 7 bases from V and 6 bases from J; junction bases left unmatched: 10. Per the germline V gene, CDR1 is LNHDA and CDR2 is SQIVND (reference sequence). There are 15 residues in the CDR3. The CDR3 sequence is CASTKTGTGRNIQYF. The CDR3, as DNA: TGTGCCAGTACCAAAACCGGGACAGGGAGAAACATTCAGTACTTC.

The chain carries TRBV4-3 and TRBJ2-7, with TRBD2 identical over 7 bases. CDR1 and CDR2 from the germline V gene are LGHNA and YSLEER. The CDR3 is made up of 14 amino acids. Trimming removed 1 base from V and 4 bases from J; junction bases left unmatched: 4. The CDR3 spells CASSQAQGGYEQYF. In DNA, the CDR3 is TGCGCCAGCAGCCAAGCCCAGGGAGGGTACGAGCAGTACTTC.

The V call is TRBV21-1, the J call TRBJ2-7; the D call of TRBD1 is as the table states it, not checked on the DNA. TRBV21-1 is shown as a pseudogene. The CDR3 extends over 13 amino acids. This CDR3 is CASSEGQYDEQYF. Written as DNA, the CDR3 is TGTGCCAGCAGCGAGGGACAATACGACGAGCAGTACTTC.

This chain joins TRBV29-1 and TRBJ1-1; D is perhaps TRBD1 (6 bases). Germline CDR1 is SQVTM and CDR2 is ANQGSEA. The CDR3 loop spans 13 amino acids. The germline V and J ends were trimmed by 5 bases and 3 bases, with 13 bases remaining between them. The CDR3 spells CSVRGQRDTEAFF. As DNA, the CDR3 is TGCAGCGTTCGCGGACAGAGAGACACTGAAGCTTTCTTT. Drawing the rest from reference TRBV29-1 and TRBJ1-1, the complete variable domain is SAVISQKPSRDICQRGTSLTIQCQVDSQVTMMFWYRQQPGQSLTLIATANQGSEATYESGFVIDKFPISRPNLTFSTLTVSNMSPEDSSIYLCSVRGQRDTEAFFGQGTRLTVV.